The 21 T cell receptor beta chains in this list originate from one sample, sequenced in a study of regulatory T cells in long-lasting Graves disease. Time point in this sample: persistent/refractory GD, antithyroid drugs over 5 years with positive TRAb. PBMCs were the source of the RNA used for TCR sequencing. The TCR beta library used iRepertoire HTBI primers with Arm-PCR amplification of CDR3. TCRdb ran MiXCR on the multiplex PCR reads and lists one entry per CDR3 protein. Among 430,000 or so distinct CDR3 sequences, over 20% were seen once, and the ten largest hold roughly an eighth. Sample: peripheral blood mononuclear cells (PBMCs), taken when the disease was refractory, from a patient treated with antithyroid drugs. The source of these receptors is a female donor with Graves disease.

The V gene is TRBV5-1, the J gene TRBJ2-3; TRBD1 aligns across 7 bases. This CDR3 region has 15 residues. Germline values: CDR1 SGHRS, CDR2 YFSETQ. With 4 bases clipped from V and 4 bases from J, the junction kept 9 bases outside the gene matches. The CDR3 DNA sequence: TGCGCCAGCAGCCAAGGGACAGCGAGACCAGATACGCAGTATTTT. This sequence encodes CASSQGTARPDTQYF.

A few counts support this clonotype. A single base separates this from a much larger clone, so it may be a read error. The CDR3 nucleotides read TGTGCCACCACGGGACAGGGGTCCACTGAAGCTTTCTTT. Its translation is CATTGQGSTEAFF. The rearrangement uses TRBV10-3 and TRBJ1-1, with 10 positions matching TRBD1. The CDR3 is made up of 13 amino acids. The germline V gene has CDR1 ENHRY and CDR2 SYGVKD. The J segment lost 4 bases and the V segment lost 10 bases, leaving 6 bases of the junction unmatched.

This clonotype occurred many times. The junction departs from the called germline gene at one end, perhaps through a read error. This sequence joins TRBV6-1 and TRBJ2-2; possibly TRBD2 for D (5 bases). This CDR3 comprises 14 residues. From germline, CDR1 is MNHNS and CDR2 SASEGT. In DNA form, the CDR3 reads TGTGCCAGCAGTGAAGGAGGGCCAACCGAGGAGCTGTTTTTT. It translates to CASSEGGPTEELFF.

This clonotype was observed a handful of times. CDR3: CASSLGLAGFTDTQYF. CDR3 sequence (DNA): TGTGCCAGCAGCCTCGGACTAGCGGGTTTCACAGATACGCAGTATTTT. The V call is TRBV3-1, the J call TRBJ2-3, with TRBD2 identical over 11 bases. V was pared by 4 bases and J by 2 bases, with 5 bases of the junction left unmatched. This CDR3 has 16 residues. The germline V gene encodes CDR1 LGHDT and CDR2 YNNKEL (reference sequence).

This clonotype was found many times. The chain recombines TRBV28 with TRBJ2-7, with 16 bases identical to TRBD2. This CDR3 region has 21 residues. Germline V gene data show CDR1 as MDHEN and CDR2 as SYDVKM. Trimming cost V 3 bases and J 1 base; bases outside gene matches: 15. In DNA, the CDR3 is TGTGCCAGCAGTTTGCGGGCCACCGGGACTAGCGGGAGGGGTCTATCCTACGAGCAGTACTTC. The encoded protein is CASSLRATGTSGRGLSYEQYF. The full variable domain, rest sourced from reference TRBV28 and TRBJ2-7, is DVKVTQSSRYLVKRTGEKVFLECVQDMDHENMFWYRQDPGLGLRLIYFSYDVKMKEKGDIPEGYSVSREKKERFSLILESASTNQTSMYLCASSLRATGTSGRGLSYEQYFGPGTRLTVT.

A remark on this clonotype: With a much larger clone just one base away, this may be a read error. This chain uses TRBV11-2 with TRBJ2-7; 10 positions agree with TRBD1. This CDR3 is 15 amino acids long. Trimming cost V 0 bases and J 5 bases; bases outside gene matches: 4. The germline V gene encodes CDR1 SGHAT and CDR2 FQNNGV. CDR3 DNA sequence: TGTGCCAGCAGCTTAGATCCGACAGGGGGCCACGAGCAGTACTTC. Amino acids: CASSLDPTGGHEQYF.

The chain joins TRBV3-1 to TRBJ2-1; 8 bases are a match to TRBD2. With 1 base clipped from V and 3 bases from J, the junction kept 5 bases outside the gene matches. In germline, CDR1 is LGHDT, CDR2 YNNKEL (reference sequence). The CDR3 spans 16 residues. The CDR3 region is CASSQASGSVYNEQFF. CDR3 in DNA: TGTGCCAGCAGCCAAGCCAGCGGGAGTGTCTACAATGAGCAGTTCTTC.

In regard to this clonotype: Being one base from a much bigger clone, this may be a read error. Since the CDR3 does not end with the conserved phenylalanine or tryptophan, this likely comes from a read error. V usage is TRBV7-8 and J usage is TRBJ2-7, with 15 nucleotides matching TRBD2. TRBJ2-5 explains the end of the DNA better; the J call may be wrong. Per germline, CDR1 SGHVS and CDR2 FQNEAQ. The CDR3 runs 16 residues. The CDR3 DNA is TGTGCCAGCAGCAACCCCGGACTAGCGGGAGGGGAGACCCAGTACCTC. Its protein product is CASSNPGLAGGETQYL.

Notes on this clonotype: The CDR3 does not close with the conserved phenylalanine or tryptophan, likely indicating a read error. The genes are TRBV28 and TRBJ1-3; no firm D call. Germline V gene sequence: CDR1 MDHEN, CDR2 SYDVKM. Trimming removed 7 bases at V and 6 bases at J, with 13 bases between. This CDR3 is 13 amino acids long. The CDR3 nucleotides read TGTGCCAGCACCCGTGAGGGATTAAACACCATATATCTT. Encoded protein: CASTREGLNTIYL.

This chain connects TRBV5-4 to TRBJ2-5; D is possibly TRBD2 (6 bases). This CDR3 is 18 amino acids long. The V gene lost 3 bases and the J gene lost 4 bases, with 25 bases spanning the gap. Germline V CDR1 and CDR2: SGHNT, YYREEE (reference sequence). CDR3 protein: CASSSSVFKGGLGETQYF. DNA for the CDR3: TGTGCCAGCAGCTCCTCTGTGTTCAAGGGAGGCCTGGGAGAGACCCAGTACTTC.

J is TRBJ2-1 and V is TRBV20-1; D may match TRBD1 or TRBD2 (5 bases each). This CDR3 comprises 13 residues. Trimming stripped 5 bases from V and 8 bases from J, with 16 bases between. Germline V gene sequence: CDR1 DFQATT, CDR2 SNEGSKA (reference sequence). For the CDR3, the DNA is TGCAGTGCTGCCGGGACGAGCCCCCATGAGCAGTTCTTC. This translates into CSAAGTSPHEQFF.

This clonotype was counted between two and nine times. This chain joins TRBV5-1 and TRBJ2-7; 9 nucleotides match TRBD2. The germline gives CDR1 SGHRS, CDR2 YFSETQ. This CDR3 is 15 amino acids long. J lost 2 bases, V lost 3 bases, and 6 bases had no gene match. The CDR3 coding sequence is TGCGCCAGCAGCTGGGGTAGCGGGAGTGCCTACGAGCAGTACTTC. Its protein product is CASSWGSGSAYEQYF.

The chain has TRBV29-1 and TRBJ2-1; 8 nucleotides agree with TRBD1. The junction had 3 bases not matched to a gene; V was cut back by 5 bases and J by 6 bases. Germline V gene data show CDR1 as SQVTM and CDR2 as ANQGSEA. This CDR3 comprises 12 residues. CDR3: CSVSGQGNEQFF. DNA of the CDR3: TGCAGCGTTTCCGGACAGGGCAATGAGCAGTTCTTC.

This chain connects TRBV3-1 to TRBJ1-5, with TRBD1 matching 7 bases. Germline CDR1 and CDR2: LGHDT and YNNKEL (reference sequence). The CDR3 contains 15 residues. The V and J ends lost 1 base and 3 bases, in that order; junction bases with no gene match: 3. The CDR3: CASSQGDRNNQPQHF. As DNA, the CDR3 is TGTGCCAGCAGCCAAGGGGACAGAAACAATCAGCCCCAGCATTTT.

The chain has TRBV29-1 and TRBJ2-5; D is possibly TRBD1 or TRBD2 (5 bases each). The germline CDR1 and CDR2 sequences are SQVTM and ANQGSEA. The V and J ends lost 7 bases and 4 bases respectively, with 19 bases between them. CDR3 length: 14 residues. In DNA form, the CDR3 reads TGCAGCGGGGGACCGAATTCTGCGGCAGAGACCCAGTACTTC. Translated, it gives CSGGPNSAAETQYF.

This clonotype was seen many times. This chain uses TRBV7-9 with TRBJ1-6; D is perhaps TRBD1 (5 bases). The CDR3 sequence is 14 residues long. Germline assignment: CDR1 SEHNR and CDR2 FQNEAQ (reference sequence). The V gene lost 5 bases and the J gene lost 7 bases, with 12 bases spanning the gap. The CDR3 nucleotides read TGTGCCAGCAGCCCAGGGTACCAGAATTCACCCCTCCACTTT. As protein: CASSPGYQNSPLHF.

This clonotype occurred a few times. The rearrangement links TRBV15 to TRBJ1-6, with a tentative D call TRBD1 (5 bases). Trimming cost V 4 bases and J 0 bases, with 7 bases left between them. Germline lookup yields CDR1 LNHNV and CDR2 YYDKDF (reference sequence). This CDR3 contains 15 residues. CDR3 in DNA: TGTGCCACCAGCACAGACAGCTCCTATAATTCACCCCTCCACTTT. Translation: CATSTDSSYNSPLHF.

This clonotype was observed many times. V is TRBV19 and J is TRBJ1-5; D uncertain. The CDR3 is made up of 16 amino acids. Trimming took off 2 bases at V and 1 base at J, with 12 bases between the two ends. CDR1 and CDR2 (germline): LNHDA, SQIVND (reference sequence). The CDR3 DNA sequence: TGTGCCAGTAGTATACAGACCCAACGCAGCAATCAGCCCCAGCATTTT. Translated: CASSIQTQRSNQPQHF.

This clonotype was recorded at least ten times. This chain joins TRBV12-3 or TRBV12-4 and TRBJ2-7, with 13 bases identical to TRBD2. The CDR3 length is 18 residues. V shed 5 bases and J 0 bases; nucleotides not matched to a gene: 10. CDR3 residues: CASSHGTSGTLSSYEQYF. The CDR3 DNA follows: TGTGCCAGCAGTCACGGGACTAGCGGGACTCTGAGCTCCTACGAGCAGTACTTC.

Many counts were recorded for this clonotype. For the CDR3, the DNA is TGTGCCAGCAGTTACTCGAGGCAGGGCTACGAGCAGTACTTC. It is translated as CASSYSRQGYEQYF. The chain carries TRBV6-5 and TRBJ2-7, with a weak D call TRBD1 (5 bases). CDR3 length equals 14 residues. The V end was cut by 0 bases, the J end by 3 bases, with 9 bases between. Looked up from germline, CDR1 is MNHEY and CDR2 is SVGAGI.

This clonotype has a handful of counts. The genes are TRBV5-1 and TRBJ1-6; a possible D gene is TRBD1 (5 bases). CDR1 and CDR2 (germline): SGHRS, YFSETQ. The CDR3 runs to 15 residues. Trimming shortened V by 0 bases and J by 10 bases, and 14 bases separated the two germline ends. The CDR3 bases are TGCGCCAGCAGCTTGGAAGGCAGGGAATACTCACCCCTCCACTTT. Translating it yields CASSLEGREYSPLHF.